The table lists the clone carrying this T cell receptor (beta chain) with a count of one. Its specificity is unknown. PCR involved 60 Vbeta and 13 Jbeta primers. Sequencing used immunoSEQ multiplex PCR; TCRdb keeps in-frame clones, though not all of them. In the table there are 200,000 to 250,000 clones, 82% of which are singletons. The data are from a study of cytomegalovirus exposure and HLA in healthy donors. Study results and limitations: Earlier analysis found most TCR beta V segments productive about 87% or about 30% of the time.

The sequenced sample was PBMCs. This clonotype was obtained from a woman between 40 and 50 years old in good health and CMV-seropositive.

The CDR3 nucleotides are TGTGCCACGATAAAAACTAGCGGGAGTACCTACGAGCAGTACTTC. Protein sequence: CATIKTSGSTYEQYF. The rearrangement links TRBV27 to TRBJ2-7, with 11 bases matching TRBD2. Germline V lookup: CDR1 MNHEY, CDR2 SMNVEV (reference sequence). The V and J ends lost 10 bases and 2 bases, in that order; junction bases with no gene match: 10. The CDR3 length is 15 residues.